This T cell receptor (beta chain) was documented in a study of quantifying T cell responses using KT2 cells. Study-level information: Reverse transcription used primers in the TCR alpha and beta constant regions. Overall study findings and caveats: Detection of KT2 sequences held at the lowest tested level, about one cell per 100,000 PBMC.

In the case of this clonotype: Its antigen remains unidentified.

Each cDNA got a UMI-containing oligo ligated at its 3' end. First-round PCR used four to five cycles and beta primers RC1.1 and RC1.2 covering TRBC1 and TRBC2. TCRdb independently ran MiXCR on the UMI-ligation and nested PCR reads; one entry per CDR3 protein. The sample records fewer than 40,000 distinct CDR3 sequences, 6% to 9.5% being singletons. Germline CDR1 is SQVTM and CDR2 is ANQGSEA. CDR3 length: 12 residues. The V and J ends lost 4 bases and 2 bases respectively, with 9 bases between them. Input material: PBMCs spiked with cells of the T cell clone KT2. This clonotype was obtained from a human donor. The gene calls are TRBV29-1 and TRBJ2-7, with D unclear. In DNA, the CDR3 is TGCAGCGTTGGCCCTGACGCCTACGAGCAGTACTTC. Residues: CSVGPDAYEQYF.